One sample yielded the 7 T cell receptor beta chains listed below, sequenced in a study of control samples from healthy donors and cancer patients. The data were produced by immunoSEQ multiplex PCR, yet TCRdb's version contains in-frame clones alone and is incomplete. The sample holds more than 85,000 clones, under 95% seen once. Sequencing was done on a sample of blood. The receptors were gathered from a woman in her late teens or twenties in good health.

The CDR3 DNA reads as TGTGCCACCAGTGATTTGGGGGCCCTTCCGAGCACCGGGGAGCTGTTTTTT. This gives the protein CATSDLGALPSTGELFF. This chain joins TRBV24-1 and TRBJ2-2; a possible D gene is TRBD1 (5 bases). The CDR3 has 17 residues. Germline CDR1 and CDR2: KGHDR and SFDVKD. Between the trimmed V and J ends, which lost 0 bases and 4 bases, there was a span of 14 bases.

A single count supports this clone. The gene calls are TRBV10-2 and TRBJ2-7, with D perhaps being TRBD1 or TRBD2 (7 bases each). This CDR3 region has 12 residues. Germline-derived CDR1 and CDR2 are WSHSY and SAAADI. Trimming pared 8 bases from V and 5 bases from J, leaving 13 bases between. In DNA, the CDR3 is TGCGCCAGCCGACAGGGAGGGGACGAGCAGTACTTC. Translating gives CASRQGGDEQYF.

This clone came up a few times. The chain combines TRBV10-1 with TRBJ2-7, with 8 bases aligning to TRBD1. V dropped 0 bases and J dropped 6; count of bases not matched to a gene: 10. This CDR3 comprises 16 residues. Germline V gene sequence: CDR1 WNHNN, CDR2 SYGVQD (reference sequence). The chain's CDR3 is CASSESAGAGGGEQYF. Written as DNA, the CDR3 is TGCGCCAGCAGTGAGTCGGCGGGCGCAGGGGGCGGCGAGCAGTACTTC.

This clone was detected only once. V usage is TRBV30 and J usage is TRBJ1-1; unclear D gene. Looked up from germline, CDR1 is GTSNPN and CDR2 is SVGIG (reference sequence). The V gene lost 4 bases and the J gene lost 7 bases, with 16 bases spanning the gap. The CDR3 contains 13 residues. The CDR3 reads CAWTKSQDGEAFF. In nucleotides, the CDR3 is TGTGCCTGGACCAAAAGTCAGGACGGTGAAGCTTTCTTT.

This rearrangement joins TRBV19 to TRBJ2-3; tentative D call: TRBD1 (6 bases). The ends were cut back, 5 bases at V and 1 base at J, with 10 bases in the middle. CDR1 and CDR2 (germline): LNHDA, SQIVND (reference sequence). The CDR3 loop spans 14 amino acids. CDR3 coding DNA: TGTGCCAGTAGTCTGACAGGCCGCACAGATACGCAGTATTTT. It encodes CASSLTGRTDTQYF.

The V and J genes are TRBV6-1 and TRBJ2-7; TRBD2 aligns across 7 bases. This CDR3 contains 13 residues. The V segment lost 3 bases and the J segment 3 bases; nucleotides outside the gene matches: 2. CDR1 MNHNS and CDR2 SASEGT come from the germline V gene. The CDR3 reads CASSDGGGYEQYF. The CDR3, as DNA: TGTGCCAGCAGTGATGGCGGGGGCTACGAGCAGTACTTC.

The CDR3 DNA reads TGCAGCGTTGAATGGGCAGAGAAACAGGGCTCTGGGGCCAACGTCCTGACTTTC. Translation: CSVEWAEKQGSGANVLTF. The V call is TRBV29-1, the J call TRBJ2-6; tentative D call: TRBD1 (6 bases). Trimming cost V 2 bases and J 0 bases, with 17 bases left between them. This CDR3 region has 18 residues. The V gene's germline CDR1 is SQVTM and CDR2 ANQGSEA.